A single sample gave rise to the 18 T cell receptor beta chains below, sequenced in a study of early T cells in non-severe SARS-CoV-2 infection. TCRdb analysed the 5' RACE reads with MiXCR anew, one entry per CDR3 protein. The sample carries 35,000 to 45,000 distinct CDR3 sequences, approximately 5.3% recorded once. Material: whole blood. Every receptor here comes from an adult who was a healthcare worker with PCR-confirmed SARS-CoV-2 infection or an uninfected control (not recorded which).

This clonotype was seen repeatedly, ten times or more. The chain employs TRBV28 and TRBJ1-5; 8 positions match TRBD1. The CDR3 covers 15 residues. V shed 5 bases and J 2 bases; nucleotides not matched to a gene: 5. The germline CDR1 and CDR2 sequences are MDHEN and SYDVKM. The CDR3 is CASSTTGGGNQPQHF. In nucleotides, the CDR3 is TGTGCCAGCAGTACAACAGGGGGAGGCAATCAGCCCCAGCATTTT.

This clonotype was observed many times. This chain connects TRBV19 to TRBJ2-7, with 9 bases aligning to TRBD1. The germline V gene has CDR1 LNHDA and CDR2 SQIVND (reference sequence). The ends lost 3 bases at V and 5 bases at J; junction bases unmatched: 8. This CDR3 has 15 residues. The CDR3 is CASSMAGTGSHEQYF. The CDR3 DNA is TGTGCCAGTAGTATGGCCGGGACAGGGTCCCACGAGCAGTACTTC.

There are many counts of this clonotype. V gene TRBV9 combines with J gene TRBJ2-1; perhaps TRBD2 as D (6 bases). Trimming took 5 bases from V and 5 from J, leaving 14 bases between them. The V gene's germline CDR1 is SGDLS and CDR2 YYNGEE. The length of the CDR3 is 14 residues. The CDR3 sequence: CASSPNPGDNEQFF. CDR3 DNA: TGTGCCAGCAGTCCGAACCCGGGGGACAATGAGCAGTTCTTC.

This clonotype was detected ten times or more. The genes are TRBV7-2 and TRBJ2-5; D is undetermined. With 3 bases removed from V and 2 bases from J, the gap between germline ends came to 10 bases. This CDR3 is built from 14 residues. Looked up from germline, CDR1 is SGHTA and CDR2 is FQGNSA. The CDR3 DNA is TGTGCCAGCAGCTTGACGGTGGGGCAAGAGACCCAGTACTTC. Protein product: CASSLTVGQETQYF.

This clonotype was counted a few times. The chain employs TRBV7-2 and TRBJ2-1; TRBD1 agrees at 9 bases. The CDR3 extends over 18 amino acids. The V segment lost 3 bases and the J segment 1 base; nucleotides outside the gene matches: 10. The germline V gene has CDR1 SGHTA and CDR2 FQGNSA. The CDR3 DNA is TGTGCCAGCAGCTTGGACAGGGGTCCTCAAGTGTCCTACAATGAGCAGTTCTTC. Amino acid sequence: CASSLDRGPQVSYNEQFF.

In its sample, this clonotype was seen many times. In DNA, the CDR3 is TGTGCCAGCAGTTACAGGGTCCGGGGTTCACCCCTCCACTTT. Translating gives CASSYRVRGSPLHF. This chain links TRBV6-6 with TRBJ1-6; D gene uncertain. With 2 bases removed from V and 9 bases from J, the gap between germline ends came to 11 bases. The CDR3 contains 14 residues. Per germline, CDR1 MNHNY and CDR2 SVGAGI (reference sequence).

This chain connects TRBV6-1 to TRBJ2-7, with D possibly being TRBD2 (6 bases). The CDR3 has 12 residues. Trimming took off 4 bases at V and 4 bases at J, with 8 bases between the two ends. Germline lookup yields CDR1 MNHNS and CDR2 SASEGT. The CDR3 DNA sequence: TGTGCCAGCAGTGTGGGGGGTTACGAGCAGTACTTC. Its translation: CASSVGGYEQYF.

This clonotype was counted many times. This chain connects TRBV20-1 to TRBJ2-5; 12 positions match TRBD2. The CDR3 consists of 14 residues. Germline V gives CDR1 DFQATT, CDR2 SNEGSKA (reference sequence). Trimming cost V 7 bases and J 1 base; bases outside gene matches: 4. CDR3 sequence: CSGSSGRGQETQYF. CDR3 nucleotide sequence: TGCAGTGGCTCTAGCGGGAGGGGCCAAGAGACCCAGTACTTC.

This clonotype was seen a handful of times. The chain recombines TRBV6-1 with TRBJ1-1, with D uncertain. V was pared by 1 base and J by 1 base, with 10 bases between. Germline lookup yields CDR1 MNHNS and CDR2 SASEGT. The CDR3 runs to 15 residues. CDR3 region: CASSEGGSGNTEAFF. CDR3 sequence (DNA): TGTGCCAGCAGTGAAGGGGGTAGCGGGAACACTGAAGCTTTCTTT.

This clonotype came up many times. The J gene is TRBJ1-2, the V gene TRBV10-3, with D possibly TRBD1 on 5 matching bases. The CDR3 sequence is 14 residues long. From germline, CDR1 is ENHRY and CDR2 SYGVKD. Trimming removed 0 bases from V and 6 bases from J, with 11 bases in between. The CDR3 DNA is TGTGCCATCAGTGAGTCGATAGGGGCCCATGGCTACACCTTC. Amino acids: CAISESIGAHGYTF.

The chain is built from TRBV7-9 and TRBJ2-3; 12 bases line up with TRBD1. Germline V gives CDR1 SEHNR, CDR2 FQNEAQ (reference sequence). After removal of 4 bases from V and 2 bases from J, the junction contained 1 base not matched to a gene. The length of the CDR3 is 15 residues. Here the CDR3 reads CASSSGQGATDTQYF. The CDR3 DNA follows: TGTGCCAGCAGCTCGGGACAGGGGGCCACAGATACGCAGTATTTT.

V gene TRBV6-5 combines with J gene TRBJ2-7, with 11 bases matching TRBD2. The CDR3 extends over 15 amino acids. The J segment lost 3 bases and the V segment lost 5 bases, leaving 6 bases of the junction unmatched. Germline CDR1 MNHEY, CDR2 SVGAGI. The CDR3 reads CASSGGTSGRYEQYF. DNA for the CDR3: TGTGCCAGCAGTGGGGGGACTAGCGGACGCTACGAGCAGTACTTC.

This chain connects TRBV7-2 to TRBJ2-3; possible D gene TRBD2, 7 bases. The length of the CDR3 is 15 residues. The ends were cut back, 5 bases at V and 1 base at J, with 13 bases in the middle. Germline CDR1 reads SGHTA; CDR2 reads FQGNSA. The CDR3 region is CASSLQGGGTDTQYF. The CDR3 DNA is TGTGCCAGCAGCCTACAGGGAGGGGGCACAGATACGCAGTATTTT.

Many counts were recorded for this clonotype. The rearrangement joins TRBV9 to TRBJ2-4; D call uncertain. V was pared by 0 bases and J by 6 bases, with 10 bases between. The CDR3 spans 14 residues. The germline V gene encodes CDR1 SGDLS and CDR2 YYNGEE. The CDR3 DNA is TGTGCCAGCAGCGTAGGTCAGCATTCAAACATTCAGTACTTC. Translation gives CASSVGQHSNIQYF.

This clonotype was recorded many times. The chain combines TRBV19 with TRBJ2-5; possibly TRBD1 for D (5 bases). Germline V lookup: CDR1 LNHDA, CDR2 SQIVND (reference sequence). Trimming shortened V by 3 bases and J by 5 bases, and 7 bases separated the two germline ends. The CDR3 totals 12 residues. The CDR3 reads CASSIPGETQYF. For the CDR3, the DNA is TGTGCCAGTAGTATCCCAGGGGAGACCCAGTACTTC.

J is TRBJ2-2 and V is TRBV2; TRBD1 matches at 11 bases. Germline V gene lookup returns CDR1 SNHLY and CDR2 FYNNEI. The CDR3 consists of 14 residues. After removal of 6 bases from V and 6 bases from J, the junction contained 3 bases not matched to a gene. The CDR3: CASRWTGGSGELFF. The CDR3 DNA reads TGTGCCAGCAGGTGGACAGGGGGCTCCGGGGAGCTGTTTTTT.

The chain carries TRBV10-3 and TRBJ2-7; D is perhaps TRBD1 (6 bases). The germline V gene has CDR1 ENHRY and CDR2 SYGVKD. CDR3 length equals 14 residues. V was pared by 2 bases and J by 5 bases, with 13 bases between. The CDR3 reads CAISEGTTGNEQYF. The CDR3 region has the DNA TGTGCCATCAGTGAGGGGACCACAGGGAACGAGCAGTACTTC.

In its sample, this clonotype was seen many times. The chain links TRBV10-3 to TRBJ1-1; D possibly corresponds to TRBD1 (5 bases). Per the germline V gene, CDR1 is ENHRY and CDR2 is SYGVKD. Deletions cut 3 bases from V and 4 bases from J, with 9 bases between. The length of the CDR3 is 13 residues. The CDR3 sequence: CAISEYGATEAFF. The CDR3 DNA reads as TGTGCCATCAGTGAATATGGGGCCACTGAAGCTTTCTTT.